The T cell receptor (beta chain) described here comes from a study of OX40 agonist ivuxolimab in advanced cancers. This CDR3 contains 13 residues. Germline assignment: CDR1 SGHVS and CDR2 FQNEAQ. For this clone: Antigen: not known.

Method: immunoSEQ multiplex PCR; TCRdb's copy keeps in-frame clones and lacks some. Of roughly 76,000 clones listed, approximately 85% are singletons. Study conclusions and caveats: Averaged across samples, CD8+ T cells carried more expanded clones than CD4+ did. Which antigen the expanded peripheral T cells recognized is unknown.

The sample was CD4+ or CD8+ T cells sorted from blood, taken in a trial of the OX40 agonist ivuxolimab. This sequence joins TRBV7-8 and TRBJ2-5; TRBD2 matches 7 bases. The assigned J gene may be wrong: the sequence end matches TRBJ2-7 better. The clonotype was recovered from an adult with an advanced solid tumor such as melanoma, head and neck, liver or kidney cancer. The CDR3 sequence is CASSSSGAGEQYF. CDR3 DNA sequence: TGTGCCAGCAGCTCCAGCGGGGCGGGCGAGCAGTACTTC.